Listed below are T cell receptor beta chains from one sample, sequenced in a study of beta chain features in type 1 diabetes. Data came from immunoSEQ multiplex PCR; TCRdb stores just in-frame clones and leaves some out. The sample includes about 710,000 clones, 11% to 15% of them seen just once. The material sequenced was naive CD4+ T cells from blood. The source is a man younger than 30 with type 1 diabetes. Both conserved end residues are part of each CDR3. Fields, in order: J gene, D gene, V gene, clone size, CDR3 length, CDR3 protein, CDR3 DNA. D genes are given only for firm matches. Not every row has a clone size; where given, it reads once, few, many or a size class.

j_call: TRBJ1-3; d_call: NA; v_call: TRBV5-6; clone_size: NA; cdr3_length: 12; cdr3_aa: CASSLEGNTIYF; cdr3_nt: TGTGCCAGCAGCTTGGAGGGAAACACCATATATTTT
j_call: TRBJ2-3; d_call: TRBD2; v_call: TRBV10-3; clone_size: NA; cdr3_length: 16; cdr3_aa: CAISPSGGAVTDTQYF; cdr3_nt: TGTGCCATCAGCCCTAGCGGGGGAGCCGTTACAGATACGCAGTATTTT
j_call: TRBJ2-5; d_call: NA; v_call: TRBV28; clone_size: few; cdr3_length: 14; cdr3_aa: CASSLNPGPETQYF; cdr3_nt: TGTGCCAGCAGTTTGAACCCAGGGCCAGAGACCCAGTACTTC
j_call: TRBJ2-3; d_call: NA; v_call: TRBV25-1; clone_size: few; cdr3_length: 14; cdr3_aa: CASQNRDATDTQYF; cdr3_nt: TGTGCCAGCCAGAACAGGGATGCCACAGATACGCAGTATTTT
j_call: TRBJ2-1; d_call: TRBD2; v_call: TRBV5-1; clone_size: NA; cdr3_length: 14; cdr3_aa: CASWFDSGKYEQFF; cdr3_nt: TGCGCCAGCTGGTTCGATAGCGGGAAGTATGAGCAGTTCTTC
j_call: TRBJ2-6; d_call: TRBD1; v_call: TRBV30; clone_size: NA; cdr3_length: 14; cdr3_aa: CACATGSGANVLTF; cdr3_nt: TGTGCCTGCGCGACAGGGTCTGGGGCCAACGTCCTGACTTTC
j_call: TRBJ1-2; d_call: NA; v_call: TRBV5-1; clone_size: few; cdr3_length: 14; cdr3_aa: CASSLQDSAYGYTF; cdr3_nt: TGCGCCAGCAGCTTGCAGGACAGTGCGTATGGCTACACCTTC
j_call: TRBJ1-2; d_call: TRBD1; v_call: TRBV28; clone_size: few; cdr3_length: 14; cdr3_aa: CASSLQQGAFGYTF; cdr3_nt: TGTGCCAGCAGTCTACAACAGGGGGCCTTTGGCTACACCTTC
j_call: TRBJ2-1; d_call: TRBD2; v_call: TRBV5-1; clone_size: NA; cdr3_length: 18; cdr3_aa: CASSFRPSGSSGYNEQFF; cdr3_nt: TGCGCCAGCAGCTTTAGGCCTAGCGGGAGTTCAGGGTACAATGAGCAGTTCTTC
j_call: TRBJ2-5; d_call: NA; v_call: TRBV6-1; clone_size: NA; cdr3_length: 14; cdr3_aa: CASTVGHLQETQYF; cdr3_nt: TGTGCCAGCACCGTGGGACACCTCCAAGAGACCCAGTACTTC
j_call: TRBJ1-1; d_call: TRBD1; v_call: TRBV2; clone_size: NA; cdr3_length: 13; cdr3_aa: CASRGQLNTEAFF; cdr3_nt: TGTGCCAGCAGGGGACAGCTGAACACTGAAGCTTTCTTT
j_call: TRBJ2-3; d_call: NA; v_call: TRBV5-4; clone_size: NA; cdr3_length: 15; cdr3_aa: CASSLETAGSDTQYF; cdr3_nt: TGTGCCAGCAGCTTGGAAACGGCGGGGTCCGATACGCAGTATTTT
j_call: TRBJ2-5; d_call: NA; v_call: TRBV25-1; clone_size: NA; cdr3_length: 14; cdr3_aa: CASSDEPAQETQYF; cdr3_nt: TGTGCCAGCAGTGATGAGCCAGCTCAAGAGACCCAGTACTTC
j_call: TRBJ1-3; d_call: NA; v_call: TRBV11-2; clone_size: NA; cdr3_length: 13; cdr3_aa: CASSLHGGNTIYF; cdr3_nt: TGTGCCAGCAGCTTACACGGTGGAAACACCATATATTTT
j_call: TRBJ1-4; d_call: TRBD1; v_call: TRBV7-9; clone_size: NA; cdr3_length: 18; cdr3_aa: CASSQDRTGITINEKLFF; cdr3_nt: TGTGCCAGCAGCCAAGACCGGACAGGCATAACTATTAATGAAAAACTGTTTTTT
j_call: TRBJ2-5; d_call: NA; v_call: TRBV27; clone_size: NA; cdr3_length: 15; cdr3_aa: CASSLLAAGQETQYF; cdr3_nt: TGTGCCAGCAGTTTATTGGCTGCAGGTCAAGAGACCCAGTACTTC
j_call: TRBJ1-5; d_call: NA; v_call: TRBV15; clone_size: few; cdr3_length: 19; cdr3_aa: CATSRGAEDRLGRNQPQHF; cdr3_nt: TGTGCCACCAGCAGAGGAGCGGAAGACAGGTTGGGACGCAATCAGCCCCAGCATTTT
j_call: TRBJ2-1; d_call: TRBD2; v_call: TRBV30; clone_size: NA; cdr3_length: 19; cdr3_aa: CAWTPLGLAGGRSYNEQFF; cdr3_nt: TGTGCCTGGACCCCCCTCGGACTAGCGGGGGGCCGCTCCTACAATGAGCAGTTCTTC
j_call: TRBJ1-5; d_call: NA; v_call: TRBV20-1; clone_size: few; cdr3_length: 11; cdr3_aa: CSASIGQPQHF; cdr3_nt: TGCAGTGCTAGCATCGGTCAGCCCCAGCATTTT
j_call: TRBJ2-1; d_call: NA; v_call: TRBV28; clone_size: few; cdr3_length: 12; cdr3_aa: CASSGANNEQFF; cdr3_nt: TGTGCCAGCAGCGGGGCTAACAATGAGCAGTTCTTC
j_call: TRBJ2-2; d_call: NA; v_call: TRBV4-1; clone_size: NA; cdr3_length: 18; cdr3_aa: CASSRGTPHTSNTGELFF; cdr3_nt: TGCGCCAGCAGCCGCGGGACTCCCCACACCTCGAACACCGGGGAGCTGTTTTTT
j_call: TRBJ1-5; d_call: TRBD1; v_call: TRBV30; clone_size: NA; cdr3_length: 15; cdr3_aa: CAWSAPSGGYQPQHF; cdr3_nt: TGTGCCTGGAGTGCGCCCTCAGGGGGCTATCAGCCCCAGCATTTT
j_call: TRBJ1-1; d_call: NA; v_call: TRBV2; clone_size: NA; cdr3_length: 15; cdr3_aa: CASRDPGQGGTEAFF; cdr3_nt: TGTGCCAGCAGAGATCCGGGACAAGGAGGGACTGAAGCTTTCTTT
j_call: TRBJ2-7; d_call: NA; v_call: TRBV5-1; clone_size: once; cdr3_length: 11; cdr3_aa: CASSFLDEQYF; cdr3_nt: TGCGCCAGCAGCTTTCTGGACGAGCAGTACTTC
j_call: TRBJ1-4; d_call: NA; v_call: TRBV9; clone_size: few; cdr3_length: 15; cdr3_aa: CASSPQGETNEKLFF; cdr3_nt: TGTGCCAGCAGCCCCCAGGGAGAGACTAATGAAAAACTGTTTTTT
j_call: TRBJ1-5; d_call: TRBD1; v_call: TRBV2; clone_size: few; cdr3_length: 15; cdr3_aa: CASTLDRGPGQPQHF; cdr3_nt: TGTGCCAGCACCCTCGACAGGGGGCCGGGGCAGCCCCAGCATTTT
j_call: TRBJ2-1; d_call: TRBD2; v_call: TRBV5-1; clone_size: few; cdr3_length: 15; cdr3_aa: CASSSSGTSGRVQFF; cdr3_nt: TGCGCCAGCAGCTCCTCCGGGACTAGCGGAAGGGTGCAGTTCTTC
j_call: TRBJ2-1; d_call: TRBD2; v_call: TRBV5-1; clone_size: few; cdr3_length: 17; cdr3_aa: CASSLRPGLAGSNEQFF; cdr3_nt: TGCGCCAGCAGCTTGAGGCCGGGACTAGCGGGATCCAATGAGCAGTTCTTC
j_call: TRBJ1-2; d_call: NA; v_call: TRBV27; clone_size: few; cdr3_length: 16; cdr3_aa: CASSSRFGQSGYGYTF; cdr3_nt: TGTGCCAGCAGTTCCCGCTTCGGACAGTCTGGCTATGGCTACACCTTC